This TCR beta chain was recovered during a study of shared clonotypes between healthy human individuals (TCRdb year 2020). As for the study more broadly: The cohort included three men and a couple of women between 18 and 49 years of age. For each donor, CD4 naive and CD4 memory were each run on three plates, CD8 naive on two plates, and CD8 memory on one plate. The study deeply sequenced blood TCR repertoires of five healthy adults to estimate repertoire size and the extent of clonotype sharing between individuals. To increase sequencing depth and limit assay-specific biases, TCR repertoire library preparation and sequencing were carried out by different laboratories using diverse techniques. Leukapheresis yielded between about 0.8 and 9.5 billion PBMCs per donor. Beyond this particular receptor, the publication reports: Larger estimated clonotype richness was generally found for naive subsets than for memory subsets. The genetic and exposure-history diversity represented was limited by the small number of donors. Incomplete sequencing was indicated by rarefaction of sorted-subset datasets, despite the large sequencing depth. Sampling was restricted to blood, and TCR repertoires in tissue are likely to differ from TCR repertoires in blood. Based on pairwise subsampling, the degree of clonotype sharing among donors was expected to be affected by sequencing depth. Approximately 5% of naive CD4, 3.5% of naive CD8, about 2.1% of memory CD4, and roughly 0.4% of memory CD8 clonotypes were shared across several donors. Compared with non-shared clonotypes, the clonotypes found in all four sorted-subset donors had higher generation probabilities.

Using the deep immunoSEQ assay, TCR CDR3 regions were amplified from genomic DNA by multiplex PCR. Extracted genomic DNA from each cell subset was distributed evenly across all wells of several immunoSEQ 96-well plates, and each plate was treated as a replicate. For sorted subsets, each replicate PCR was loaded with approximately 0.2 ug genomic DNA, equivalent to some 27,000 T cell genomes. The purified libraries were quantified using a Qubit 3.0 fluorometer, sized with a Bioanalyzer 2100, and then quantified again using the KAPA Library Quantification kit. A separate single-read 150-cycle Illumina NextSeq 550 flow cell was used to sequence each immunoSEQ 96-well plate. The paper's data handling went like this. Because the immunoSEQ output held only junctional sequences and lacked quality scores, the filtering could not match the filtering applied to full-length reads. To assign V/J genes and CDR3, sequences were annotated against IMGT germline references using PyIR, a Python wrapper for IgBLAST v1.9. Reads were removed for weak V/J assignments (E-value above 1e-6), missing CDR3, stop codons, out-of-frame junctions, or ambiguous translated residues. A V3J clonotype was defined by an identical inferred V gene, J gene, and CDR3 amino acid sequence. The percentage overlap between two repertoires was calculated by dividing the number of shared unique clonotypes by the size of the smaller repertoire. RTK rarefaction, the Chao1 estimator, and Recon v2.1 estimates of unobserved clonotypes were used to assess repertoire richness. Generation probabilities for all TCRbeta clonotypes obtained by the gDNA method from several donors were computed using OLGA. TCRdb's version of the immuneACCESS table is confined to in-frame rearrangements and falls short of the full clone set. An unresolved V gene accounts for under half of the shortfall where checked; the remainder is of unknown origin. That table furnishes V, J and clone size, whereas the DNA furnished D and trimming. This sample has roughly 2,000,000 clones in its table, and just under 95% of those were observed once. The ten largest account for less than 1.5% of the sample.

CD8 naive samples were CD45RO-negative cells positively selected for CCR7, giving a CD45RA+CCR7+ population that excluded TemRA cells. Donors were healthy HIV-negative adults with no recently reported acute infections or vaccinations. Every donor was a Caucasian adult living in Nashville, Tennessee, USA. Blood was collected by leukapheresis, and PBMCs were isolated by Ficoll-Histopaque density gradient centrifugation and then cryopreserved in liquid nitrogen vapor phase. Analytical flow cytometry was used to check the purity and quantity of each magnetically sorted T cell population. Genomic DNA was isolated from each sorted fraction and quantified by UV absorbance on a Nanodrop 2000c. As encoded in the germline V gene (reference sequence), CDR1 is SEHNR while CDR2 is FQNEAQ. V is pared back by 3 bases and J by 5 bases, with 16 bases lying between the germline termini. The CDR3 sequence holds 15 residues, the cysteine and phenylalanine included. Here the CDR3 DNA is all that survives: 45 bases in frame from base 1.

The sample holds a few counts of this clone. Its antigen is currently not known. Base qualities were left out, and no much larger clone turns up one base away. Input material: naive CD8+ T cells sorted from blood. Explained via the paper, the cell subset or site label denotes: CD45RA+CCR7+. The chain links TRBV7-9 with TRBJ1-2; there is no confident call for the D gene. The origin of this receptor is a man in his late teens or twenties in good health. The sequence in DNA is TGTGCCAGCAGCTTGGCGGCAAGATTTGGGTATGGCTACACCTTC. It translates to CASSLAARFGYGYTF.